One and the same sample provided the 19 T cell receptor beta chains below, sequenced in a study of T-cell reconstitution after alpha-beta-depleted transplantation in children. The TCRbeta library was prepared with unique molecular identifiers. TCRdb re-derived calls from the PCR reads in MiXCR, one entry per CDR3 protein. This table has 220,000 or so distinct CDR3 sequences, just under 8.5% appearing once. The specimen comprised PBMCs, mostly from graft donor cells, sampled 180 days after TCRalphabeta/CD19-depleted stem cell transplant. Every receptor here comes from a male patient younger than 18 who had a stem cell transplant for acute lymphoblastic leukemia, so the T cells may come from the graft donor.

In this sample, this clonotype turned up many times. The rearrangement uses TRBV6-5 and TRBJ2-7; TRBD1 is a possible D gene (5 bases). Germline-derived CDR1 and CDR2 are MNHEY and SVGAGI. Trimming left V 2 bases short and J 4 bases short, with 18 bases between. The CDR3 contains 16 residues. As DNA, the CDR3 is TGTGCCAGCAGTTACCATCGAAAGGACCGGACATACGAGCAGTACTTC. This gives the protein CASSYHRKDRTYEQYF.

This clonotype has a count of ten or more. The chain recombines TRBV5-1 with TRBJ2-3; 9 positions agree with TRBD2. The ends lost 3 bases at V and 1 base at J; junction bases unmatched: 3. CDR3 size: 15 residues. Germline values: CDR1 SGHRS, CDR2 YFSETQ. CDR3 nucleotides: TGCGCCAGCAGCTCCCGGACTAGCGGCACAGATACGCAGTATTTT. It translates to CASSSRTSGTDTQYF.

The table lists this clonotype with many counts. V usage is TRBV20-1 and J usage is TRBJ2-1, with 9 bases aligning to TRBD2. The CDR3 runs to 14 residues. CDR1 and CDR2 (germline): DFQATT, SNEGSKA (reference sequence). Trimming took 5 bases from V and 7 from J; bases not matched to a gene: 9. In DNA form, the CDR3 reads TGCAGTGCTGGAGCGGGAGGAGGACGTAATGAGCAGTTCTTC. The encoded protein is CSAGAGGGRNEQFF.

This clonotype was detected many times. J is TRBJ2-2 and V is TRBV7-9; D remains ambiguous. The length of the CDR3 is 15 residues. V was shortened by 1 base and J by 0 bases, with 6 bases between the two germline ends. Germline CDR1 is SEHNR and CDR2 is FQNEAQ (reference sequence). CDR3 loop: CASSLVGPNTGELFF. The CDR3 DNA sequence: TGTGCCAGCAGCTTAGTAGGTCCGAACACCGGGGAGCTGTTTTTT.

This chain uses TRBV5-6 with TRBJ2-5, with D possibly TRBD2 on 6 matching bases. This CDR3 comprises 14 residues. V was shortened by 1 base and J by 6 bases, with 13 bases between the two germline ends. CDR1 is SGHDT, CDR2 YYEEEE, per germline. The CDR3 reads CASSLPREWKTQYF. CDR3 sequence (DNA): TGTGCCAGCAGCTTGCCCCGGGAGTGGAAGACCCAGTACTTC.

A few counts support this clonotype. The J gene is TRBJ1-5, the V gene TRBV7-2, with 7 bases identical to TRBD1. V lost 4 bases to trimming and J lost 2 bases; unmatched junction nucleotides: 5. Germline V CDR1 and CDR2: SGHTA, FQGNSA. The CDR3 sequence is 15 residues long. The CDR3 region has the DNA TGTGCCAGCAGCTCGACAGGGAAGGGCAATCAGCCCCAGCATTTT. Encoded protein: CASSSTGKGNQPQHF.

This clonotype came up many times. The gene calls are TRBV11-2 and TRBJ2-3; D possibly corresponds to TRBD2 (5 bases). There are 15 residues in the CDR3. Trimming cost V 1 base and J 2 bases, with 10 bases left between them. CDR1 is SGHAT, CDR2 FQNNGV, per germline. The CDR3 DNA sequence: TGTGCCAGCAGCTTAGGTCTAGCCTCCACAGATACGCAGTATTTT. Its protein is CASSLGLASTDTQYF.

This clonotype was seen ten or more times. The CDR3 DNA reads as TGTGCCAGCAGCGTAGAAGCGGGGGGCCTGGGCAGCACAGATACGCAGTATTTT. Protein sequence: CASSVEAGGLGSTDTQYF. The rearrangement joins TRBV9 to TRBJ2-3, with TRBD2 identical over 9 bases. Germline V gene sequence: CDR1 SGDLS, CDR2 YYNGEE. The J segment lost 0 bases and the V segment lost 0 bases, leaving 8 bases of the junction unmatched. The CDR3 is made up of 18 amino acids. The full variable domain, rest sourced from reference TRBV9 and TRBJ2-3, is DSGVTQTPKHLITATGQRVTLRCSPRSGDLSVYWYQQSLDQGLQFLIQYYNGEERAKGNILERFSAQQFPDLHSELNLSSLELGDSALYFCASSVEAGGLGSTDTQYFGPGTRLTVL.

This clonotype was observed at least ten times. One end of the junction varies from germline; a read error may be responsible. The chain links TRBV28 to TRBJ1-1; 8 bases line up with TRBD1. This CDR3 is 14 amino acids long. CDR1 and CDR2 (germline): MDHEN, SYDVKM. The CDR3, as DNA: TGTGCCAGCAGTTTCCCACAGGGGGAGGCTGAAGGTTTCTTT. Translating gives CASSFPQGEAEGFF.

This clonotype was counted between two and nine times. The rearrangement joins TRBV25-1 to TRBJ1-1; D gene unclear. The CDR3 sequence is 11 residues long. V was clipped by 4 bases and J by 8 bases, with 8 bases between them. CDR1 and CDR2 (germline): MGHDK, SYGVNS. In nucleotides, the CDR3 is TGTGCCAGCAGTGCGGCTAGGGAAGCTTTCTTT. It encodes CASSAAREAFF.

This clonotype was picked up a small number of times. One base away lies a much larger clone, so this may be a sequencing read error. The CDR3 nucleotides read TGTGCCAGCAGTTTGGGGATGAGGAACGGCTACACCTTC. It encodes CASSLGMRNGYTF. V gene TRBV12-3 or TRBV12-4 combines with J gene TRBJ1-2, with D uncertain. V gave up 3 bases and J gave up 8 bases, with 13 bases separating them. The CDR3 is made up of 13 amino acids.

Ten or more counts support this clonotype. This chain uses TRBV2 with TRBJ2-6; possible D gene TRBD1, 5 bases. The CDR3 runs 18 residues. Trimming left V 4 bases short and J 4 bases short, with 20 bases between. The germline V gene has CDR1 SNHLY and CDR2 FYNNEI. The CDR3 DNA is TGTGCCAGCAGTGCAGGTGGGATGCCCAGGGCCGGGGCCAACGTCCTGACTTTC. It encodes CASSAGGMPRAGANVLTF.

This clonotype was seen ten or more times. This chain connects TRBV7-6 to TRBJ1-3; weak D call: TRBD1 (6 bases). Germline CDR1 SGHVS, CDR2 FNYEAQ. Trimming removed 0 bases from V and 0 bases from J, with 12 bases in between. CDR3 length equals 17 residues. The CDR3 protein is CASSLAGRGVSGNTIYF. The DNA for the CDR3 is TGTGCCAGCAGCTTAGCTGGTAGGGGGGTCTCTGGAAACACCATATATTTT.

There are many counts of this clonotype. The V and J genes are TRBV7-3 and TRBJ1-1, with TRBD1 identical over 7 bases. Germline CDR1 and CDR2: SGHTA and FQGTGA. The trim removed 5 bases at V and 4 bases at J, leaving 13 bases unmatched. This CDR3 is built from 16 residues. DNA of the CDR3: TGTGCCAGCAGCCCACGCGTCGACAGGGTGGGCACTGAAGCTTTCTTT. This translates into CASSPRVDRVGTEAFF.

This clonotype was observed many times. CDR3 protein: CASSSSGGPTDTQYF. CDR3 sequence (DNA): TGTGCCAGCAGTTCTAGCGGGGGACCCACAGATACGCAGTATTTT. The chain joins TRBV7-3 to TRBJ2-3, with 10 bases that match TRBD2. This CDR3 is 15 amino acids long. V shed 6 bases, J shed 2 bases, and the junction held 5 bases outside the gene matches. Per germline, CDR1 SGHTA and CDR2 FQGTGA.

The V gene is TRBV6-2 or TRBV6-3, the J gene TRBJ2-5, with D perhaps matching TRBD1 (6 bases). Per germline, CDR1 MNHEY and CDR2 SVGEGT. The V end was cut by 6 bases, the J end by 1 base, with 9 bases between. The CDR3 length is 13 residues. The CDR3: CASRGHFQETQYF. The CDR3 coding sequence is TGTGCCAGCAGGGGACATTTCCAAGAGACCCAGTACTTC.

This clonotype appeared a few times. This chain connects TRBV6-6 to TRBJ1-1, with unresolved D. The V and J ends lost 11 bases and 6 bases respectively, with 10 bases between them. The CDR3 is 10 residues long. Germline CDR1 and CDR2: MNHNY and SVGAGI (reference sequence). The CDR3 loop is CAASSPEAFF. The CDR3 DNA is TGTGCCGCCTCATCCCCTGAAGCTTTCTTT.

This clonotype was observed many times. The J gene is TRBJ2-2, the V gene TRBV2, with a weak D call TRBD2 (6 bases). Trimming took off 1 base at V and 6 bases at J, with 12 bases between the two ends. The CDR3 sequence is 15 residues long. CDR1 is SNHLY and CDR2 is FYNNEI in the germline V gene. CDR3 nucleotide sequence: TGTGCCAGCAGTGAAGGACTAGTTGGGGCCGGGGAGCTGTTTTTT. It encodes CASSEGLVGAGELFF.

In its sample, this clonotype was seen many times. The rearrangement links TRBV9 to TRBJ2-7, with TRBD2 identical over 11 bases. Trimming removed 0 bases from V and 8 bases from J; junction bases left unmatched: 7. Germline CDR1 and CDR2: SGDLS and YYNGEE. The CDR3 length is 15 residues. The CDR3 nucleotides are TGTGCCAGCAGCGTAGTGAGTAGCGGGGGGGCCAAGCAGTACTTC. It codes for CASSVVSSGGAKQYF.